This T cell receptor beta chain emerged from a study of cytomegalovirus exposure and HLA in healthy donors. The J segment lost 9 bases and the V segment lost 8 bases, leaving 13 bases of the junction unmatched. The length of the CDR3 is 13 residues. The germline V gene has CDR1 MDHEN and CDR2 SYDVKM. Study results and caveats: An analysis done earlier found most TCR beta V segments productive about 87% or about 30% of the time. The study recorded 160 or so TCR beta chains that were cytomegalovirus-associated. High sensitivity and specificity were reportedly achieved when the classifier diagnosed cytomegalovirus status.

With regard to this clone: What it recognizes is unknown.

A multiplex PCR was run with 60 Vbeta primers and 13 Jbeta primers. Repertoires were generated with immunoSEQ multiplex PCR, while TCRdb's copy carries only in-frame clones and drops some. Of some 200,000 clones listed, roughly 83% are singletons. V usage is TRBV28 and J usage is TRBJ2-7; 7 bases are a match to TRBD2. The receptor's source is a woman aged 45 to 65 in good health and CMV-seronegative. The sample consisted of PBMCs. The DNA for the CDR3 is TGTGCCAGCGCCCCGGGGAGGGAGGATGGGCAGTACTTC. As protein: CASAPGREDGQYF. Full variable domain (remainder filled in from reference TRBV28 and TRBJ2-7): DVKVTQSSRYLVKRTGEKVFLECVQDMDHENMFWYRQDPGLGLRLIYFSYDVKMKEKGDIPEGYSVSREKKERFSLILESASTNQTSMYLCASAPGREDGQYFGPGTRLTVT.